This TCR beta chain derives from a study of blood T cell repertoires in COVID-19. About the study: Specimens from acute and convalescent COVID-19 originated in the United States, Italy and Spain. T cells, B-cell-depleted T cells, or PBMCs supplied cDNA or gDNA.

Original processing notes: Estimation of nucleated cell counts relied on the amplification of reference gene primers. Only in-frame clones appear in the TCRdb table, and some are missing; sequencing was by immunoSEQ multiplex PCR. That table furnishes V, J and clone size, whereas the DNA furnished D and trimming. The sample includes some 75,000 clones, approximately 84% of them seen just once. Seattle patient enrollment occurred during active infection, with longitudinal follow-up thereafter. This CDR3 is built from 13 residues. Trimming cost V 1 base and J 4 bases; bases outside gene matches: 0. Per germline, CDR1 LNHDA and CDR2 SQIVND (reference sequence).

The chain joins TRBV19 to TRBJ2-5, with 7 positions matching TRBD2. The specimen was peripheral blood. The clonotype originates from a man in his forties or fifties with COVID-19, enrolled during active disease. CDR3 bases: TGTGCCAGTAGTATAGCGGGAGGAGAGACCCAGTACTTC. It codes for CASSIAGGETQYF.